Listed here are 8 T cell receptor beta chains from one sample, sequenced in a study of T cells after yellow fever vaccination. From the 5' RACE reads, TCRdb called clonotypes with MiXCR, one entry per CDR3 protein. This sample has approximately 580,000 distinct CDR3 sequences; about a sixth occur once, and the top ten carry roughly a sixth. Sample: PBMCs, taken more than 4 days after the first yellow fever vaccination. Every receptor here comes from a man aged 18 to 29 who received the YFV17D yellow fever vaccine.

The rearrangement uses TRBV27 and TRBJ1-2; weak D call: TRBD1 (5 bases). The CDR3 runs 14 residues. V shed 3 bases and J shed 4 bases, with 12 bases lying between them. CDR1 and CDR2 from the germline V gene are MNHEY and SMNVEV (reference sequence). This chain's CDR3 is CASSLGRDSYGYTF. The CDR3 coding sequence is TGTGCCAGCAGTTTGGGCAGGGACTCCTATGGCTACACCTTC.

This clonotype was counted a few times. The rearrangement uses TRBV4-2 and TRBJ2-2; weak D call: TRBD1 (5 bases). This CDR3 spans 15 amino acids. The germline gives CDR1 LGHNA, CDR2 YNFKEQ. V lost 4 bases and J 3 bases, leaving 12 bases between the germline ends. The CDR3 nucleotides are TGTGCCAGCAGCCGCGAAGGGGATTACACCGGGGAGCTGTTTTTT. Translated, it gives CASSREGDYTGELFF.

The chain combines TRBV6-1 with TRBJ2-3; 8 bases are a match to TRBD1. CDR3 size: 17 residues. V lost 6 bases to trimming and J lost 4 bases; unmatched junction nucleotides: 15. Germline V gene data show CDR1 as MNHNS and CDR2 as SASEGT. The CDR3 sequence: CASSPLSGQGGADTQYF. The CDR3 DNA follows: TGTGCCAGCAGCCCCCTCTCTGGACAGGGCGGGGCAGATACGCAGTATTTT.

V is TRBV6-5 and J is TRBJ2-3, with no clear D. V lost 4 bases and J lost 4, with 18 bases in between. CDR3 size: 16 residues. CDR1 and CDR2 (germline): MNHEY, SVGAGI. The CDR3 here is CASSSLEPGKPDTQYF. CDR3 nucleotide sequence: TGTGCCAGCAGTTCGCTCGAGCCTGGAAAACCAGATACGCAGTATTTT.

The gene calls are TRBV19 and TRBJ2-5; the D is unclear. V lost 4 bases and J lost 0, with 9 bases in between. Germline-derived CDR1 and CDR2 are LNHDA and SQIVND (reference sequence). The CDR3 is made up of 14 amino acids. As DNA, the CDR3 is TGTGCCAGTAGTAATCGAGTCAACCAAGAGACCCAGTACTTC. Protein sequence: CASSNRVNQETQYF.

The chain employs TRBV5-1 and TRBJ2-1, with 7 nucleotides matching TRBD1. CDR1 and CDR2 (germline): SGHRS, YFSETQ. CDR3 size: 15 residues. V lost 1 base, J lost 6 bases, and 7 bases stayed unmatched. Here the CDR3 reads CASSLIPTGLNEQFF. The CDR3 nucleotides are TGCGCCAGCAGCTTGATACCGACAGGGCTCAATGAGCAGTTCTTC.

This clonotype was observed a handful of times. The V call is TRBV7-9, the J call TRBJ2-3; maybe TRBD2 (6 bases). The CDR3 sequence is 14 residues long. From germline, CDR1 is SEHNR and CDR2 FQNEAQ (reference sequence). Trimming removed 3 bases from V and 4 bases from J, with 11 bases in between. The CDR3 bases are TGTGCCAGCAGCTTCGCGGGGTCGGCAGATACGCAGTATTTT. Its translation is CASSFAGSADTQYF.

V gene TRBV5-6 combines with J gene TRBJ1-5, with D possibly matching TRBD1 (5 bases). The CDR3 spans 15 residues. CDR1 and CDR2 from the germline V gene are SGHDT and YYEEEE. V shed 3 bases and J shed 1 base, with 11 bases lying between them. Here the CDR3 reads CASSWGGASNQPQHF. The CDR3 DNA reads as TGTGCCAGCAGCTGGGGAGGGGCGAGCAATCAGCCCCAGCATTTT.